This T cell receptor (beta chain) was sequenced in a study of cytomegalovirus exposure and HLA in healthy donors (dated 2017 in TCRdb). For context, the study as a whole: According to an earlier analysis of 587 of the donors, roughly 180 million T cells yielded 90 million to 130 million unique TCR beta sequences and approximately 300 Gb of sequence data. Genome-wide SNP genotypes for about 65% of the roughly 670 donors were used in a later genetic analysis, which treated that subset as a discovery cohort. Of the approximately 400 genotyped donors, 65% to 90% were placed in the genetic ancestry cluster associated with self-reported Caucasian donors. High-throughput TCR immunosequencing, statistical association of individual TCRs with disease status, and machine learning were combined to predict cytomegalovirus infection status. The later analysis used no new phenotypic data to find candidate immune exposures, relying instead on TCR beta sequences and their occurrence across donors. Along with the approximately 700-subject first cohort, a separate validation cohort of approximately 110 different subjects was used. In a later analysis, previously published TCR beta repertoires from several hundred donors were re-analyzed and high-resolution HLA genotyping was added so that TCR occurrence patterns could be studied. The T cell repertoires of 666 subjects were profiled by immunosequencing and related to cytomegalovirus serostatus. Among approximately 370 genotyped donors of the cohort, an average of around 240,000 unique TCR beta nucleotide sequences was sequenced per donor, of which roughly 17% were non-productive. Every repertoire in the discovery cohort had been generated on one and the same sequencing platform. Typing coverage differed by locus: A, B, C, DRB1 and DQB1 were typed in roughly 620-630 donors, DQA1 in 500 to 550, DPA1 in 600 to 610, and DPB1 in 472. An earlier analysis of several hundred of the donors used high-throughput TCR beta sequencing to judge whether each TCR beta V gene segment behaved as functional or pseudogenic. About 330 gigabases of sequencing data and 70 million to 100 million unique TCR sequences made up an early release that covered about 640 HLA-typed donors. Roughly five DR-DQ haplotypes were handled as single units for association and clustering, since linkage in the cohort was strong. The study aimed to test whether signatures of past pathogen exposure could be identified by cataloging public T cell receptors. HLA typing covered class I and class II loci at four-digit resolution. Donor age, sex, ethnicity and CMV serostatus were compiled together with the repertoire data. Overall study results and their limits: In a later genetic analysis, fewer N-insertions in productive TCRs were reported among donors in an Asian-associated ancestry cluster than the roughly 700-donor mean. About 17 rarely observed V segments, including chromosome 9 orphons, were excluded from the earlier analysis of almost 600 of the donors because counts were too low. This cohort had only TCR beta chains sequenced, and the lack of alpha or paired-chain data limited which features could be detected. Because HLA typing was missing for some donors at each locus, association tests included only the typed subset. A cluster of highly shared sequence variants was judged likely to be a technical artifact of the sequencing pipeline. Across donors, most TCR sequences were observed very rarely, whereas some public TCRs were present in many individuals. Cytomegalovirus status was reported to be diagnosed by the classifier with high specificity and sensitivity in both the original and validation cohorts. At a false discovery rate of 0.05, a later analysis linked 15,000 to 20,000 TCR beta sequences to specific HLA alleles. A further reported finding was that TCR beta sequences accurately predicted the HLA-A and HLA-B alleles for most subjects in the first cohort. In an earlier analysis of more than 500 of the donors, most TCR beta V segments appeared in productive rearrangements about 87% or about 30% of the time, broadly matching IMGT annotations. According to a later analysis, most CMV-associated TCR beta chains appeared to be HLA-restricted, and the HLA associations seemed to be driven largely by CMV exposure. A later analysis found that HLA-associated TCR beta chains were more clonally expanded and had lower generation probabilities than equally common non-associated chains. A few of the identified cytomegalovirus-associated TCR beta chains were confirmed in vitro to be specific for cytomegalovirus antigens. According to a later analysis, TCR association rates differed among HLA loci, with DRB1 alleles showing the most associated TCRs and HLA-C alleles showing the fewest. It was suggested by the authors that the approach could potentially be generalized to other disease states and immunological phenotypes. Some IMGT-functional V segments, including TRBV6-2 and TRBV6-3, could not be told apart with the 87-base-pair reads, so those segments were excluded. Strong co-occurrence of HLA alleles, especially DR and DQ, made assigning TCR associations to individual alleles difficult. Linkage disequilibrium might explain the correlated functional status among segregating V segments, but an unknown experimental factor could not be excluded. The presence/absence analyses assumed that sequencing depth was roughly uniform across donors, and that assumption may not be true. CMV serostatus was the only immune exposure information available for the cohort. In the study, around 160 TCR beta chains were listed as associated with cytomegalovirus. In a later analysis, several top co-occurrence clusters were reported to appear linked to parvovirus B19, influenza, CMV and Epstein-Barr virus. An association between a missense DCLRE1C variant and V-gene and J-gene trimming of TCR beta chains was found in a later genetic analysis and replicated in an independent cohort.

A note on this clone: Its antigen remains undetermined. No per-base quality is available; no much larger clone lies one base away.

Receptor amplification or capture employed the immunoSEQ multiplex PCR assay. For the multiplex PCR, a mixture combining 60 forward primers for TCR Vbeta segments and 13 reverse primers for TCR Jbeta segments was used. The CDR3 region of rearranged TCR beta genes was amplified from genomic DNA with a multiplex PCR assay. The amplified TCR beta libraries were sequenced on the Illumina HiSeq System as 87-base-pair reads. In the original analysis: A later analysis counted tens of millions of unique TCR beta chains across the 650 to 700 repertoires, and 9.5 million to 11 million of these chains were shared by at least two donors. A nearest-neighbor algorithm error-corrected the raw reads and collapsed the reads into unique sequences, merging closely related sequences to remove PCR and sequencing errors. V, D and J gene segments were assigned by aligning CDR3 sequences to IMGT reference sequences. For a sequence to be retained, at least a six-nucleotide match to both a V gene segment and a J gene segment was required. A rearrangement counted as productive if the CDR3 had no stop codons and remained in frame with V and J, and every other rearrangement counted as non-productive. Following IMGT convention, CDR3 was defined as the stretch from the second conserved V-encoded cysteine up to the conserved J-encoded phenylalanine. Sequences without an unambiguous match to a single V gene segment were excluded from the earlier analysis of about 600 of the donors. In an earlier analysis of several hundred of the donors, a V segment was called functional when productive rearrangements were above 56.7%, and segregating when the standard deviation between donors exceeded 5%. A statistical classification framework was developed to diagnose cytomegalovirus status using the catalog of TCR beta chain sequences. In a later analysis, TCR nucleotide sequences were compared against IMGT/GENE-DB human TR gene sequences so that V and J genes could be assigned. The TCRdist pipeline was used in a later analysis to assign CDR3 sequences and most-parsimonious VDJ recombination scenarios. In a later analysis, each TCR beta chain was defined by its CDR3 amino acid sequence together with its V-gene family, and reads lacking a unique V-gene family were excluded. As a way to deal with suspected cross-contamination and a sequencing artifact, a later analysis dropped more than 500 nucleotide sequences that were highly shared and had low generation probability. In a later analysis, a clonal expansion index was calculated for each public chain from normalized within-repertoire ranks of inferred template counts. In a later analysis, generation probabilities were computed with a VDJ recombination model fitted to out-of-frame rearrangements, and the resulting probabilities were checked against IGoR. Hypergeometric tests were used in a later analysis to score TCR-TCR, TCR-HLA and TCR-CMV co-occurrence, with a repertoire-size bias correction applied to the TCR pairs. A later analysis estimated false discovery rates by permuting HLA or CMV assignments 20 times. A later analysis grouped co-occurring TCRs with DBSCAN, adding TCRdist sequence similarity when clustering within HLA-allele-positive subsets. Co-occurrence clustering excluded repertoires with fewer than 30,000 or more than 120,000 public chains, plus five with anomalous nucleotide sharing. Drawn from immuneACCESS, this table holds only the in-frame rearrangements with V and J called that TCRdb kept. Clones are partly lost; checked studies trace under half to an unresolved V gene and leave the rest unexplained. That table furnishes V, J and clone size, whereas the DNA furnished D and trimming. For this sample there are about 170,000 clones; 80% appear just once. The top ten constitute approximately 2.4% of the sample.

The cohort consisted of approximately 670 healthy bone marrow donors. At the time of sampling, every cohort member was nominally healthy, though immune exposures that went unrecorded were likely present. The donor tested CMV seronegative and was one of the 352 seronegative cohort members. A peripheral blood sample was provided by each donor, and peripheral blood mononuclear cells were used for TCR beta sequencing. The Qiagen DNeasy Blood Extraction Kit was used to extract genomic DNA from the blood cell samples. The V and J ends are trimmed by 4 bases and 3 bases, leaving 12 bases between them. The CDR3, cysteine through phenylalanine, is 15 amino acids long. Kept here is only the CDR3 DNA, which spans 45 bases and is read in frame from base 1. CDR1 and CDR2 (SNHLY, FYNNEI) derive from the germline V gene.

What was sequenced was PBMCs. The chain is encoded by TRBV2 joined to TRBJ1-4, with the D gene not confidently named. The source of this sequence is a male donor in good health and CMV-seronegative. The CDR3 protein: CASSGLGTANEKLFF. The DNA reads as follows: TGTGCCAGCAGTGGATTGGGTACAGCTAATGAAAAACTGTTTTTT.